These T cell receptor beta chains were read from a single sample in a study of cytomegalovirus exposure and HLA in healthy donors. Clones were read by immunoSEQ multiplex PCR, and TCRdb kept only the in-frame ones, dropping some. There are 180,000 or so clones in the sample; roughly 77% occur only once, and roughly 7.6% lies in the top ten. The sequenced sample was PBMCs. These receptors came from a woman in her thirties or forties in good health and CMV-seropositive. CDR3s include the opening cysteine and the closing phenylalanine or tryptophan. A D gene is named only where the DNA matches it firmly. Size is omitted from some rows. Given values are once, few, many or a class for expanded clones.

CDR3 DNA | CDR3 protein | clone size | J gene | V gene | D gene
TGTGCCAGCAGCTTAGCGCTGGGGACACCGTACAATGAGCAGTTCTTC | CASSLALGTPYNEQFF | NA | TRBJ2-1 | TRBV7-9 | NA
TGTGCCAGCAGCTCCATTCGGCAGGGGAACACTGAAGCTTTCTTT | CASSSIRQGNTEAFF | few | TRBJ1-1 | TRBV5-4 | NA
TGCGCCAGCAGCCAAGGCCGTGCCGGGACTTTGTACCAAGAGACCCAGTACTTC | CASSQGRAGTLYQETQYF | NA | TRBJ2-5 | TRBV4-1 | NA
TGCGCCAGCAGCTTGTGGGGACTAGCGGGAGAGGGACCTCACTACGAGCAGTACTTC | CASSLWGLAGEGPHYEQYF | NA | TRBJ2-7 | TRBV5-1 | TRBD2
TGCGCCAGCAGTACAGAGGGACAGGGGGTCTCATTTGAGCAGTTCTTC | CASSTEGQGVSFEQFF | NA | TRBJ2-1 | TRBV5-1 | TRBD1
TGCAGCGTTCCCTGGGGGACAGCCTACGAGCAGTACTTC | CSVPWGTAYEQYF | NA | TRBJ2-7 | TRBV29-1 | TRBD1
TGTGCCAGCAGCCCCCAATGGGGCATATATGCCGGGGAGCTGTTTTTT | CASSPQWGIYAGELFF | NA | TRBJ2-2 | TRBV2 | NA
TGCGCCAGCAGCTTGAATGTGAGAGATGCTAATGAAAAACTGTTTTTT | CASSLNVRDANEKLFF | once | TRBJ1-4 | TRBV5-1 | NA
TGTGCTAGCAGCCGCGGGACAGGTCTCTCCACAGATACGCAGTATTTT | CASSRGTGLSTDTQYF | NA | TRBJ2-3 | TRBV7-7 | TRBD1
TGTGCCAGCAGCGTATCAGCGGAGCTGGGAGAGACCCAGTACTTC | CASSVSAELGETQYF | NA | TRBJ2-5 | TRBV9 | NA
TGTGCCAGCACCCCATTCGGCGCAGGTCGGGGAGGCTACACCTTC | CASTPFGAGRGGYTF | NA | TRBJ1-2 | TRBV28 | NA
TGTGCCACAAGATGGGCAGGGGAAGAGACCCAGTACTTC | CATRWAGEETQYF | NA | TRBJ2-5 | TRBV6-1 | NA
TGTGCCAGTGGGGCAACTAGCACAGATACGCAGTATTTT | CASGATSTDTQYF | NA | TRBJ2-3 | TRBV19 | NA
TGTGCCAGCAGTGACCGGGACACCGATGCTAACTATGGCTACACCTTC | CASSDRDTDANYGYTF | NA | TRBJ1-2 | TRBV6-1 | NA
TGTGCCAGCAGCATCAGGGGGTGGAACACCGGGGAGCTGTTTTTT | CASSIRGWNTGELFF | NA | TRBJ2-2 | TRBV21-1 | NA
TGTGCCAGCAGCTCGGGACTGTCCTACGAGCAGTACTTC | CASSSGLSYEQYF | NA | TRBJ2-7 | TRBV5-4 | NA
TGCGCCAGCAGTGGTGTGTTTTGCGGGGGCCGCCTTCTCCCTTATGAAAAACTGTTTTTT | CASSGVFCGGRLLPYEKLFF | NA | TRBJ1-4 | TRBV23-1 | NA
TGTGCCAGCAGCTTAGCGGGACTAGCGCAAGAGACCCAGTACTTC | CASSLAGLAQETQYF | NA | TRBJ2-5 | TRBV7-8 | TRBD2
TGTGCCACCAGCAGAGATCTGCTAAGTCTTTGGACAGGGGAACCCAATGAGCAGTTCTTC | CATSRDLLSLWTGEPNEQFF | NA | TRBJ2-1 | TRBV15 | TRBD1
TGTGCCAGTAGGAGGGGAGCCCAGCCCCAGCATTTT | CASRRGAQPQHF | NA | TRBJ1-5 | TRBV27 | NA
TGTGCCATCAGTGAGGCGGGGAGTTCCTACAATGAGCAGTTCTTC | CAISEAGSSYNEQFF | NA | TRBJ2-1 | TRBV10-3 | NA
TGTGCCAGCAGTTCACAATCAGGGGCCAAGAGCTCCTACGAGCAGTACTTC | CASSSQSGAKSSYEQYF | NA | TRBJ2-7 | TRBV28 | NA
TGCGCCAGCAGCTCTTATCAGGGAAGCACTGAAGCTTTCTTT | CASSSYQGSTEAFF | NA | TRBJ1-1 | TRBV5-1 | NA
TGTGCCAGTAGTACCACAGGGTACAATCAGCCCCAGCATTTT | CASSTTGYNQPQHF | NA | TRBJ1-5 | TRBV19 | NA
TGTGCCAGCAGAAGACGACAGGGACCTGGCTACACCTTC | CASRRRQGPGYTF | NA | TRBJ1-2 | TRBV28 | TRBD1
TGTGCCAGCAGTTTTAATCCCTACGAGCAGTACTTC | CASSFNPYEQYF | few | TRBJ2-7 | TRBV6-5 | NA
TGTGCCAGCAGCCCAGCACAGAATAGCAATCAGCCCCAGCATTTT | CASSPAQNSNQPQHF | NA | TRBJ1-5 | TRBV7-9 | NA
TGTGCCAGCAGCACCGGGAGATCGGGAGATACGCAGTATTTT | CASSTGRSGDTQYF | NA | TRBJ2-3 | TRBV2 | NA
TGTGCCAGCACCCGCGTGGGCAGTTCCTACGAGCAGTACTTC | CASTRVGSSYEQYF | NA | TRBJ2-7 | TRBV28 | NA